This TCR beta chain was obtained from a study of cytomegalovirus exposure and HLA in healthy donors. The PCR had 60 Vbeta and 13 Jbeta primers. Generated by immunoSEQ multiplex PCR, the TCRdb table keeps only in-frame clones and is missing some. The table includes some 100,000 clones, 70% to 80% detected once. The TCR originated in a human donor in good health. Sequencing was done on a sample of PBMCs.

In nucleotides, the CDR3 is TGTGCCAGCAGCAGACGGGATACCATGAACACTGAAGCTTTCTTT. Residues: CASSRRDTMNTEAFF. V gene TRBV2 combines with J gene TRBJ1-1; D unresolved. The CDR3 is 15 residues long. Trimming pared 6 bases from V and 0 bases from J, leaving 14 bases between. Germline loops: CDR1 SNHLY, CDR2 FYNNEI.